What follows are 32 T cell receptor beta chains derived from one specimen sequenced in a study of T cell clonality in common variable immunodeficiency. TCRdb's copy holds only in-frame clones and misses some; the assay was immunoSEQ multiplex PCR. The sample holds 25,000 to 40,000 clones, and no clone turns up only once. Material: peripheral blood mononuclear cells. All receptors come from a person between 18 and 70 years old in good health.

This clone has ten or more counts. The CDR3 is cut off 3 residues early in the read; its end comes from the germline J gene. The chain joins TRBV30 to TRBJ1-1, with a tentative D call TRBD1 (6 bases). Trimming took off 8 bases at V and 3 bases at J, with 16 bases between the two ends. The CDR3 length is 13 residues. CDR1 and CDR2 (germline): GTSNPN, SVGIG (reference sequence). CDR3 sequence reads: CARDRGGDTEAFF. CDR3 DNA (partial): TGTGCCCGGGACCGAGGGGGGGACACTGAA.

This clone was seen at least ten times. With the read ending 3 residues before the CDR3 end, the germline J gene is used to fill in that end. This rearrangement joins TRBV2 to TRBJ2-7; 9 nucleotides align to TRBD2. CDR1 and CDR2 (germline): SNHLY, FYNNEI. V shed 3 bases and J 4 bases; nucleotides not matched to a gene: 7. CDR3 length: 15 residues. The DNA read from the CDR3 is TGTGCCAGCAGTGAGCGGGAGGGCCAAATTTACGAG. Translated: CASSEREGQIYE. The complete CDR3 reads CASSEREGQIYEQYF.

This clone was detected ten times or more. With the read ending 3 residues before the CDR3 end, the germline J gene is used to fill in that end. This chain uses TRBV20-1 with TRBJ2-2, with 8 bases fitting TRBD1. The length of the CDR3 is 15 residues. CDR1 DFQATT and CDR2 SNEGSKA come from the germline V gene (reference sequence). CDR3 sequence: CSASPGGAGNEKLFF. CDR3 DNA (partial): TGCAGTGCTAGCCCAGGGGGCGCGGGTAATGAAAAG.

This clone was seen at least ten times. The read stops 3 residues short of the end of the CDR3; the missing end is completed from the germline J gene. The chain uses TRBV14 and TRBJ1-2; 7 nucleotides align to TRBD1. V trimming: 4 bases; J trimming: 4 bases; junction bases outside the gene matches: 3. The CDR3 consists of 13 residues. Germline V gene lookup returns CDR1 SGHDN and CDR2 FVKESK. The CDR3 here is CASSPGQTYGYTF. CDR3 DNA, as far as it was read: TGTGCCAGCAGCCCGGGACAGACCTATGGC.

Ten or more counts support this clone. The read halts 3 residues ahead of the CDR3 end, with the missing end drawn from the germline J gene. J is TRBJ1-1 and V is TRBV18; 7 bases are a match to TRBD1. Per germline, CDR1 KGHSH and CDR2 LQKENI. The length of the CDR3 is 11 residues. The CDR3 DNA, read in part, is TGTGCCAGCTCACGACAGGGTGGT. Protein sequence: CASSRQGG. In full, the CDR3 is CASSRQGGAFF. The full variable domain, completed using reference TRBV18 and TRBJ1-1, is NAGVMQNPRHLVRRRGQEARLRCSPMKGHSHVYWYRQLPEEGLKFMVYLQKENIIDESGMPKERFSAEFPKEGPSILRIQQVVRGDSAAYFCASSRQGGAFFGQGTRLTVV.

This clone has a count of ten or more. Sequencing ends 3 residues short of the CDR3 end; the germline J gene provides the rest. The rearrangement uses TRBV7-2 and TRBJ2-7, with D possibly being TRBD1 (5 bases). Germline lookup yields CDR1 SGHTA and CDR2 FQGNSA. V was shortened by 1 base and J by 2 bases, with 9 bases between the two germline ends. The CDR3 has 14 residues. The CDR3 here is CASSLEGLAYEQYF. Partial CDR3 DNA: TGTGCCAGCAGCTTAGAGGGGTTAGCCTACGAG.

This clone was found many times. With the read ending 3 residues before the CDR3 end, the germline J gene is used to fill in that end. The J gene is TRBJ1-1, the V gene TRBV30; possible D gene TRBD1, 5 bases. The CDR3 extends over 11 amino acids. From germline, CDR1 is GTSNPN and CDR2 SVGIG (reference sequence). The chain's CDR3 is CAWSTGESAFF. CDR3 DNA (partial): TGTGCCTGGAGTACAGGAGAATCA. Combining the CDR3 with reference TRBV30 and TRBJ1-1 gives the whole variable domain SQTIHQWPATLVQPVGSPLSLECTVEGTSNPNLYWYRQAAGRGLQLLFYSVGIGQISSEVPQNLSASRPQDRQFILSSKKLLLSDSGFYLCAWSTGESAFFGQGTRLTVV.

Many counts were recorded for this clone. The read halts 3 residues ahead of the CDR3 end, with the missing end drawn from the germline J gene. The chain has TRBV5-1 and TRBJ2-7, with 10 bases matching TRBD1. This CDR3 comprises 15 residues. Germline values: CDR1 SGHRS, CDR2 YFSETQ. After removal of 3 bases from V and 3 bases from J, the junction contained 6 bases not matched to a gene. CDR3 DNA (partial): TGCGCCAGCAGCTCGACAGGGGGCCTAAACTACGAG. Encoded protein: CASSSTGGLNYE. The whole CDR3 protein reads CASSSTGGLNYEQYF.

Ten or more counts support this clone. The read ends 3 residues before the CDR3 terminus; that terminus is restored from the germline J gene. The gene calls are TRBV29-1 and TRBJ2-3; 9 nucleotides agree with TRBD1. The germline V gene has CDR1 SQVTM and CDR2 ANQGSEA. Unmatched junction bases numbered 11, after V lost 6 bases and J lost 4 bases. This CDR3 contains 15 residues. CDR3: CSVQGTGQGADTQYF. CDR3 DNA (partial): TGCAGCGTCCAAGGGACAGGGCAAGGGGCAGATACG.

This clone was seen repeatedly, ten times or more. CDR3 region: CASSLTGTGYEQYF. Incomplete CDR3 DNA: TGCGCCAGCAGCTTGACAGGGACAGGCTACGAG. The chain carries TRBV5-1 and TRBJ2-7; TRBD1 matches 8 bases. Read coverage stops 3 residues before the CDR3 terminus; the germline J gene supplies the remainder. CDR3 length equals 14 residues. Germline V gives CDR1 SGHRS, CDR2 YFSETQ. J gave up 3 bases and V 1 base, and 3 bases lay outside the gene matches.

In this sample, this clone is medium-sized. The sequence runs out 3 residues before the end of the CDR3; the remainder is reconstructed from the germline J gene. The chain couples TRBV20-1 to TRBJ1-1; 8 positions match TRBD1. Trimming cost V 3 bases and J 4 bases; bases outside gene matches: 4. This CDR3 has 13 amino acids. Germline V lookup: CDR1 DFQATT, CDR2 SNEGSKA (reference sequence). This CDR3 is CSASTGGLTEAFF. The sequenced part of the CDR3 DNA is TGCAGTGCTAGTACAGGGGGGCTCACTGAA.

Many counts were recorded for this clone. Read sequence stops 3 residues before the CDR3 end, and the germline J gene provides the missing end. V gene TRBV10-2 combines with J gene TRBJ1-1; D perhaps matches TRBD1 (5 bases). The CDR3 has 13 residues. V was cut by 0 bases and J by 3 bases, with 5 bases left in between. Germline values: CDR1 WSHSY, CDR2 SAAADI. CDR3: CASSESTDTEAFF. The part of the CDR3 DNA that was read is TGCGCCAGCAGTGAGTCGACAGACACTGAA.

This clone appeared many times. The CDR3 end is not reached by the read, which stops 3 residues before it; the germline J gene fills it in. The J gene is TRBJ2-1, the V gene TRBV2; TRBD2 matches 9 bases. Germline V lookup: CDR1 SNHLY, CDR2 FYNNEI. V shed 4 bases, J shed 2 bases, and the junction held 0 bases outside the gene matches. This CDR3 spans 14 amino acids. The part of the CDR3 DNA that was read is TGTGCCAGCAGTGGGACTAGCGCCTACAATGAG. Protein sequence: CASSGTSAYNE. In full, the CDR3 is CASSGTSAYNEQFF.

This clone was picked up many times. The CDR3 end lies 3 residues beyond the end of the read and is filled in from the germline J gene. The chain combines TRBV5-5 with TRBJ1-6, with D hard to call. The germline V gene encodes CDR1 SGHKS and CDR2 YYEKEE (reference sequence). Trimming removed 2 bases from V and 5 bases from J, with 11 bases in between. There are 15 residues in the CDR3. The part of the CDR3 DNA that was read is TGTGCCAGCAGCTTATTAATCCAGGATAATTCACCC. Protein: CASSLLIQDNSP. The whole CDR3 sequence reads CASSLLIQDNSPLHF.

In this sample, this clone turned up a few times. The read ends 3 residues shy of where the CDR3 ends; the end is completed using the germline J gene. This chain joins TRBV7-9 and TRBJ2-2; 8 nucleotides match TRBD1. Germline loops: CDR1 SEHNR, CDR2 FQNEAQ (reference sequence). The CDR3 length is 12 residues. CDR3 bases read: TGTGCCAGCAGCCTCCGGACAGGGAAG. It yields the protein CASSLRTGK. The whole CDR3 is CASSLRTGKLFF.

This clone was recorded many times. The DNA ends 3 residues before the CDR3 does, and the rest of the CDR3 is filled in from the germline J gene. V gene TRBV30 combines with J gene TRBJ1-2; D unresolved. Germline CDR1 reads GTSNPN; CDR2 reads SVGIG (reference sequence). The CDR3 spans 13 residues. V lost 2 bases and J 3 bases, leaving 10 bases between the germline ends. The CDR3 DNA, read in part, is TGTGCCTGGAGTTCAAGGTGGTACTATGGC. It yields the protein CAWSSRWYYG. The full CDR3 sequence reads CAWSSRWYYGYTF.

This clone showed up many times. The read terminates 3 residues before the CDR3 end, so the remaining end is supplied by the germline J gene. V usage is TRBV5-8 and J usage is TRBJ1-2, with unresolved D. The CDR3 is made up of 12 amino acids. V dropped 7 bases and J dropped 2 bases, with 9 bases sitting between them. The germline V gene encodes CDR1 SGHTS and CDR2 YDEGEE. The CDR3: CASSWANYGYTF. The CDR3 bases that were read are TGTGCCAGCTCGTGGGCGAACTATGGC.

This clone came up many times. The read ends 3 residues before the CDR3 terminus; that terminus is restored from the germline J gene. This chain connects TRBV2 to TRBJ1-6; 7 positions match TRBD1. Looked up from germline, CDR1 is SNHLY and CDR2 is FYNNEI. The CDR3 is 13 amino acids. The trim removed 6 bases at V and 7 bases at J, leaving 3 bases unmatched. The CDR3 loop reads CASRRTGNSPLHF. The DNA read from the CDR3 is TGTGCCAGCAGGAGGACAGGAAATTCACCC. The complete variable domain, with remaining parts taken from reference TRBV2 and TRBJ1-6, reads EPEVTQTPSHQVTQMGQEVILRCVPISNHLYFYWYRQILGQKVEFLVSFYNNEISEKSEIFDDQFSVERPDGSNFTLKIRSTKLEDSAMYFCASRRTGNSPLHFGNGTRLTVT.

In its sample, this clone was seen a few times. This sequence is one base from a far larger clone and is likely a read error. The read is 3 residues too short to cover the CDR3 end, so that end is filled in from the germline J gene. J is TRBJ2-1 and V is TRBV19; TRBD2 agrees at 12 bases. This CDR3 comprises 15 residues. The V gene end was trimmed by 8 bases and the J gene end by 7 bases; junction bases not matched to a gene: 9. Looked up from germline, CDR1 is LNHDA and CDR2 is SQIVND (reference sequence). The covered CDR3 bases are TGTGCCAGTCCCCCACTAGCGGGAGGCGGGAATGAG. Its protein is CASPPLAGGGNE. The whole CDR3 sequence is CASPPLAGGGNEQFF. Full variable domain (missing parts from reference TRBV19 and TRBJ2-1): DGGITQSPKYLFRKEGQNVTLSCEQNLNHDAMYWYRQDPGQGLRLIYYSQIVNDFQKGDIAEGYSVSREKKESFPLTVTSAQKNPTAFYLCASPPLAGGGNEQFFGPGTRLTVL.

In its sample, this clone was seen many times. From the germline J gene comes the end of the CDR3, since the read stops 3 residues before it. This chain connects TRBV14 to TRBJ2-5; D possibly corresponds to TRBD1 (5 bases). Germline lookup yields CDR1 SGHDN and CDR2 FVKESK. V lost 5 bases to trimming and J lost 1 base, with 11 bases between them. The CDR3 covers 14 residues. The CDR3 bases that were read are TGTGCCAGCAGCAAACAGGACATCCAAGAGACC. It translates to CASSKQDIQET. The CDR3 reads in full as CASSKQDIQETQYF.

This clone has a count of ten or more. The CDR3 is cut off 3 residues early in the read; its end comes from the germline J gene. The chain links TRBV30 to TRBJ2-5; D is unresolved. The length of the CDR3 is 12 residues. CDR1 is GTSNPN, CDR2 SVGIG, per germline (reference sequence). V was shortened by 2 bases and J by 7 bases, with 11 bases between the two germline ends. CDR3 bases read: TGTGCCTGGAGTTTCATATCAGGGACC. This encodes CAWSFISGT. The whole CDR3 region reads CAWSFISGTQYF.

Comment on this clone: Sequencing ends 3 residues short of the CDR3 end; the germline J gene provides the rest. The chain uses TRBV5-1 and TRBJ2-4, with D possibly being TRBD1 (6 bases). The CDR3 loop spans 13 amino acids. CDR1 SGHRS and CDR2 YFSETQ come from the germline V gene. CDR3 DNA, as far as it was read: TGCGCCAGCAGCCGGGACAATCACTATGGT. Translated, it gives CASSRDNHYG. The whole CDR3 region reads CASSRDNHYGQYF.

This clone was recorded at least ten times. Coverage ceases 3 residues before the CDR3 finishes, and the germline J gene fills in the end. The chain carries TRBV5-1 and TRBJ2-3; D may be TRBD1 (6 bases). The CDR3 runs 15 residues. Germline CDR1 reads SGHRS; CDR2 reads YFSETQ. The covered CDR3 bases are TGCGCCAGCAGCTTTCTACAGGGACGGGGAGAGACG. Its translation: CASSFLQGRGET. The full CDR3 reads CASSFLQGRGETQYF.

This clone was detected many times. The read falls 3 residues short of the CDR3 end, and the missing part is taken from the germline J gene. The gene calls are TRBV7-2 and TRBJ2-7, with D perhaps TRBD1 (6 bases). This CDR3 contains 14 residues. Germline V gene data show CDR1 as SGHTA and CDR2 as FQGNSA. The ends were cut back, 5 bases at V and 4 bases at J, with 15 bases in the middle. CDR3 region: CASSTPVGAYEQYF. The sequenced CDR3 bases are TGTGCCAGCAGCACCCCGGTGGGGGCTTACGAG.

This clone has ten or more counts. The read ends 3 residues before the CDR3 terminus; that terminus is restored from the germline J gene. V usage is TRBV19 and J usage is TRBJ2-5; 8 bases line up with TRBD2. CDR3 size: 17 residues. From germline, CDR1 is LNHDA and CDR2 SQIVND (reference sequence). The V segment lost 3 bases and the J segment 4 bases; nucleotides outside the gene matches: 13. The CDR3 region is CASSIWKTSGRAETQYF. The CDR3 DNA, read in part, is TGTGCCAGTAGTATTTGGAAAACTAGCGGCCGGGCAGAGACC.

This clone was detected ten times or more. Read data end 3 residues before the CDR3 end; the end is taken from the germline J gene. This chain connects TRBV18 to TRBJ2-6, with TRBD1 matching 7 bases. Germline CDR1 and CDR2: KGHSH and LQKENI. The J segment lost 11 bases and the V segment lost 6 bases, leaving 10 bases of the junction unmatched. The CDR3 loop spans 14 amino acids. CDR3 amino acids: CASSGQWGEDVLTF. Partial CDR3 DNA: TGTGCCAGCTCGGGACAGTGGGGAGAAGACGTC.

This clone occurred many times. A much larger clone sits a single nucleotide away, making a read error possible. The read halts 3 residues ahead of the CDR3 end, with the missing end drawn from the germline J gene. The rearrangement joins TRBV7-2 to TRBJ1-4, with a possible D match to TRBD1 (6 bases). Germline loops: CDR1 SGHTA, CDR2 FQGNSA. CDR3 length: 15 amino acids. CDR3 loop: CASSLGGRGANVLFF. Incomplete CDR3 DNA: TGTGCCAGCAGCTTAGGGGGGCGTGGGGCCAACGTA.

This clone has ten or more counts. The read gets to within 3 residues of the CDR3 end, and the germline J gene fills in the rest. V is TRBV20-1 and J is TRBJ2-3; 8 bases agree with TRBD2. The junction had 7 bases not matched to a gene; V was cut back by 0 bases and J by 5 bases. CDR1 is DFQATT, CDR2 SNEGSKA, per germline (reference sequence). The CDR3 is 15 amino acids. The DNA read from the CDR3 is TGCAGTGCTAGAGATCGGGCGGGGGGATTAGATACG. This translates into CSARDRAGGLDT. The whole CDR3 region reads CSARDRAGGLDTQYF.

In its sample, this clone was seen many times. The CDR3 end lies 3 residues beyond the end of the read and is filled in from the germline J gene. The rearrangement joins TRBV10-3 to TRBJ2-1, with D maybe TRBD2 (6 bases). Germline CDR1 reads ENHRY; CDR2 reads SYGVKD. The CDR3 is 15 residues long. Trimming removed 5 bases from V and 6 bases from J, with 17 bases in between. The CDR3 loop reads CAISLLGGEGNEQFF. Incomplete CDR3 DNA: TGTGCCATCAGTCTGCTCGGGGGAGAAGGCAATGAG.

This clone was recorded many times. The CDR3 end falls 3 residues outside the read, so it is completed with the germline J gene. The rearrangement joins TRBV20-1 to TRBJ2-5; 9 nucleotides agree with TRBD2. V dropped 3 bases and J dropped 1; count of bases not matched to a gene: 6. The CDR3 has 15 amino acids. From germline, CDR1 is DFQATT and CDR2 SNEGSKA (reference sequence). The CDR3 bases that were read are TGCAGTGCTAGTAACCTAGCGGGGCCCCAAGAGACC. This translates into CSASNLAGPQET. The full CDR3 sequence reads CSASNLAGPQETQYF.

This clone was recorded at least ten times. The read ends 3 residues early relative to the CDR3; the germline J gene fills the gap. V gene TRBV4-1 combines with J gene TRBJ2-5, with D unclear. The CDR3 consists of 15 residues. V lost 4 bases and J 2 bases, leaving 14 bases between the germline ends. In germline, CDR1 is MGHRA, CDR2 YSYEKL. CDR3: CASSPAFGLQETQYF. The sequenced CDR3 bases are TGCGCCAGCAGCCCCGCCTTCGGTCTACAAGAGACC.

This clone came up many times. The read finishes 3 residues shy of the CDR3 end, and the germline J gene is used to complete it. The chain joins TRBV7-3 to TRBJ1-1; 9 bases map to TRBD1. V dropped 6 bases and J dropped 4; count of bases not matched to a gene: 9. Germline CDR1 reads SGHTA; CDR2 reads FQGTGA. CDR3 length: 15 residues. This CDR3 is CASSPGQGWGTEAFF. Partial CDR3 DNA: TGTGCCAGCAGTCCGGGACAGGGCTGGGGCACTGAA.